This T cell receptor beta chain was sequenced in a study of blood T cell repertoires in COVID-19. Assay: immunoSEQ multiplex PCR; the TCRdb copy retains only in-frame clones and omits some. The data hold more than 150,000 clones, with more than 75% observed a single time. The V end lost 3 bases, the J end lost 3 bases, and 2 bases lay between the germline ends. The germline gives CDR1 KGHSY, CDR2 FQNENV. The CDR3 has 11 amino acids. Source material: PBMCs or T cells enriched from blood (not recorded which). The rearrangement joins TRBV16 to TRBJ2-5; D unresolved. The clonotype originates from a man aged 60 to 75 who had been exposed to COVID-19. CDR3 DNA sequence: TGTGCCAGCAGCCATAAAGAGACCCAGTACTTC. Residues: CASSHKETQYF.